This TCR beta chain was identified in a study of cytomegalovirus exposure and HLA in healthy donors. The trim removed 4 bases at V and 2 bases at J, leaving 9 bases unmatched. CDR3 size: 16 residues. Germline V gene sequence: CDR1 MNHEY, CDR2 SMNVEV (reference sequence). Vbeta (60) and Jbeta (13) primers were used in the PCR. Some clones are missing from TCRdb's copy, which holds only in-frame ones; the method was immunoSEQ multiplex PCR. In the table there are approximately 100,000 clones, 65% to 85% of which are singletons. The sample taken for sequencing was PBMCs. This sequence joins TRBV27 and TRBJ2-7, with TRBD1 matching over 9 bases. The clonotype comes from a man aged 45-65 years in good health and CMV-seropositive. The CDR3 DNA sequence: TGTGCCAGCAGTTCACAAGACAGGGGGGTCACCTACGAGCAGTACTTC. This sequence encodes CASSSQDRGVTYEQYF.